Following are 17 T cell receptor beta chains from one sample sequenced in a study of cytomegalovirus exposure and HLA in healthy donors. Both 60 Vbeta primers and 13 Jbeta primers went into the PCR. Produced via immunoSEQ multiplex PCR; TCRdb's table is partial and in-frame only. Of 55,000 to 70,000 clones listed, 65% to 90% are singletons. The sequencing input was PBMCs. These TCRs come from a human donor in good health.

This clone turned up a few times. The chain carries TRBV4-3 and TRBJ1-5; D might be TRBD1 (6 bases). The V gene's germline CDR1 is LGHNA and CDR2 YSLEER. CDR3 length: 13 residues. Trimming took off 2 bases at V and 12 bases at J, with 14 bases between the two ends. The CDR3 spells CASSQIRGGGQHF. The CDR3 DNA is TGCGCCAGCAGCCAAATCCGGGGGGGCGGCCAGCATTTT.

The V gene is TRBV4-3, the J gene TRBJ1-4, with D possibly matching TRBD1 (6 bases). The CDR3 spans 15 residues. With 2 bases removed from V and 7 bases from J, the gap between germline ends came to 14 bases. Germline V CDR1 and CDR2: LGHNA, YSLEER. CDR3 DNA: TGCGCCAGCAGCCAAATAATTGACAGGTCTGAAAAACTGTTTTTT. Its protein is CASSQIIDRSEKLFF.

This rearrangement joins TRBV30 to TRBJ2-7; D is unclear. With 0 bases removed from V and 3 bases from J, the gap between germline ends came to 6 bases. This CDR3 contains 12 residues. Germline V gene sequence: CDR1 GTSNPN, CDR2 SVGIG (reference sequence). DNA of the CDR3: TGTGCCTGGAGTGTCAATTTCTACGAGCAGTACTTC. This encodes CAWSVNFYEQYF.

V is TRBV9 and J is TRBJ1-3; 8 bases map to TRBD1. The V and J ends lost 1 base and 5 bases, in that order; junction bases with no gene match: 2. Per the germline V gene, CDR1 is SGDLS and CDR2 is YYNGEE. The CDR3 contains 14 residues. In nucleotides, the CDR3 is TGTGCCAGCAGCGTACAGGGGGCAAGAAACACCATATATTTT. Residues: CASSVQGARNTIYF.

This clone was recorded only once. V is TRBV6-5 and J is TRBJ2-1, with TRBD1 as a possible D gene (6 bases). CDR1 and CDR2 (germline): MNHEY, SVGAGI. The CDR3 covers 14 residues. Between the trimmed V and J ends, which lost 2 bases and 8 bases, there was a span of 13 bases. The CDR3 loop is CASSYMAAGDEQFF. The CDR3 DNA is TGTGCCAGCAGTTACATGGCCGCAGGGGATGAGCAGTTCTTC.

J is TRBJ2-3 and V is TRBV5-1; 9 bases line up with TRBD2. Trimming took 2 bases from V and 5 from J; bases not matched to a gene: 6. The CDR3 spans 15 residues. Germline V lookup: CDR1 SGHRS, CDR2 YFSETQ. Written as DNA, the CDR3 is TGCGCCAGCAGCTTTAGCGGGAGTGGCGGAGATACGCAGTATTTT. Residues: CASSFSGSGGDTQYF.

This rearrangement joins TRBV10-3 to TRBJ1-1; TRBD1 aligns across 9 bases. From germline, CDR1 is ENHRY and CDR2 SYGVKD. J was trimmed by 6 bases and V by 0 bases; bases with no gene match: 8. There are 16 residues in the CDR3. The CDR3 here is CAISESPGQGSPEAFF. CDR3 bases: TGTGCCATCAGTGAGTCGCCGGGACAGGGTTCCCCTGAAGCTTTCTTT.

The J gene is TRBJ2-1, the V gene TRBV5-4; D remains ambiguous. CDR3 length: 13 amino acids. Germline V CDR1 and CDR2: SGHNT, YYREEE (reference sequence). The ends were cut back, 5 bases at V and 8 bases at J, with 14 bases in the middle. Here the CDR3 reads CASSHHLEDEQFF. The CDR3 region has the DNA TGTGCCAGCAGTCATCATCTTGAGGATGAGCAGTTCTTC.

With regard to this clone: A read error may produce the germline difference seen at one junction end. The CDR3 loop reads CSSSLQGSYGYTF. The CDR3 nucleotides are TGTTCCAGCAGCTTACAGGGGAGCTATGGCTACACCTTC. This sequence joins TRBV7-9 and TRBJ1-2, with 7 nucleotides matching TRBD1. CDR3 length: 13 amino acids. Germline CDR1 is SEHNR and CDR2 is FQNEAQ (reference sequence).

This chain connects TRBV15 to TRBJ2-5, with a tentative D call TRBD2 (5 bases). The V gene's germline CDR1 is LNHNV and CDR2 YYDKDF (reference sequence). The CDR3 totals 14 residues. V lost 9 bases, J lost 5 bases, and 19 bases lay in between. The CDR3 DNA sequence: TGTGCCACAGGAGGAGGCCATGAGGCGGAGACCCAGTACTTC. This encodes CATGGGHEAETQYF.

The CDR3 loop reads CASSLEGAFGEKLFF. The CDR3 DNA follows: TGTGCCAGCAGCTTAGAAGGGGCTTTCGGTGAAAAACTGTTTTTT. The rearrangement uses TRBV7-9 and TRBJ1-4, with TRBD1 as a possible D gene (5 bases). There are 15 residues in the CDR3. Looked up from germline, CDR1 is SEHNR and CDR2 is FQNEAQ (reference sequence). With 1 base removed from V and 7 bases from J, the gap between germline ends came to 13 bases.

This chain joins TRBV11-2 and TRBJ2-5; 11 bases map to TRBD2. V shed 3 bases and J 3 bases; nucleotides not matched to a gene: 3. Germline-derived CDR1 and CDR2 are SGHAT and FQNNGV. This CDR3 has 15 residues. The chain's CDR3 is CASSFPSGGKETQYF. As DNA, the CDR3 is TGTGCCAGCAGCTTTCCTAGCGGGGGGAAAGAGACCCAGTACTTC.

This clone has a single count. The rearrangement links TRBV5-1 to TRBJ2-1; 7 bases agree with TRBD2. V lost 3 bases, J lost 4 bases, and 4 bases stayed unmatched. Looked up from germline, CDR1 is SGHRS and CDR2 is YFSETQ. The CDR3 has 14 amino acids. The CDR3 nucleotides read TGCGCCAGCAGCTCTAGCGGTTGGTACAATGAGCAGTTCTTC. It codes for CASSSSGWYNEQFF.

V usage is TRBV4-3 and J usage is TRBJ2-4, with TRBD1 identical over 8 bases. The CDR3 runs to 19 residues. The trim removed 1 base at V and 0 bases at J, leaving 11 bases unmatched. Germline-derived CDR1 and CDR2 are LGHNA and YSLEER. The CDR3 protein is CASSQVFGGQGKAKNIQYF. The CDR3 coding sequence is TGCGCCAGCAGCCAAGTTTTCGGAGGACAGGGTAAAGCCAAAAACATTCAGTACTTC.

The chain is built from TRBV4-3 and TRBJ2-6; D unclear. Germline V gives CDR1 LGHNA, CDR2 YSLEER. V was trimmed by 1 base and J by 0 bases, leaving 13 bases between them. The CDR3 contains 18 residues. The CDR3 coding sequence is TGCGCCAGCAGCCAAGCTGGTGACACCGTCTCTGGGGCCAACGTCCTGACTTTC. This gives the protein CASSQAGDTVSGANVLTF.

The V and J genes are TRBV7-9 and TRBJ2-5, with D uncertain. Germline CDR1 reads SEHNR; CDR2 reads FQNEAQ (reference sequence). The germline V and J ends were trimmed by 1 base and 4 bases, with 13 bases remaining between them. The CDR3 consists of 15 residues. This chain's CDR3 is CASSLEYSSSETQYF. CDR3 bases: TGTGCCAGCAGCTTAGAGTACTCATCGTCAGAGACCCAGTACTTC.

J is TRBJ1-2 and V is TRBV30; D ambiguous. V was cut by 2 bases and J by 3 bases, with 13 bases left in between. Per the germline V gene, CDR1 is GTSNPN and CDR2 is SVGIG (reference sequence). This CDR3 comprises 14 residues. The CDR3 sequence: CAWSLLGLDYGYTF. The CDR3 nucleotides are TGTGCCTGGAGTCTGCTGGGCCTGGACTATGGCTACACCTTC. Full variable domain (rest looked up from reference TRBV30 and TRBJ1-2): SQTIHQWPATLVQPVGSPLSLECTVEGTSNPNLYWYRQAAGRGLQLLFYSVGIGQISSEVPQNLSASRPQDRQFILSSKKLLLSDSGFYLCAWSLLGLDYGYTFGSGTRLTVV.